This T cell receptor beta chain was observed in a study of cytomegalovirus exposure and HLA in healthy donors. Study summary: An analysis done earlier identified more than 100 million unique TCR beta sequences from 150 million to 200 million T cells.

Use of 60 Vbeta and 13 Jbeta primers characterized the PCR. The protocol was immunoSEQ multiplex PCR, while the TCRdb copy is restricted to in-frame clones and leaves out a portion. The repertoire holds approximately 120,000 clones, with more than 9% as singletons. V was pared by 0 bases and J by 3 bases, with 10 bases between. The CDR3 is made up of 15 amino acids. Germline V CDR1 and CDR2: KGHSH, LQKENI. This clone was picked up a small number of times. This receptor was obtained from a woman aged 18-29 years in good health and CMV-seropositive. The chain employs TRBV18 and TRBJ2-3; tentative D call: TRBD1 (6 bases). Material: PBMCs. The CDR3 loop reads CASSPPLGGTDTQYF. CDR3 DNA sequence: TGTGCCAGCTCACCACCGTTAGGGGGTACAGATACGCAGTATTTT. Using reference TRBV18 and TRBJ2-3 for the parts outside the CDR3, the full variable domain is NAGVMQNPRHLVRRRGQEARLRCSPMKGHSHVYWYRQLPEEGLKFMVYLQKENIIDESGMPKERFSAEFPKEGPSILRIQQVVRGDSAAYFCASSPPLGGTDTQYFGPGTRLTVL.